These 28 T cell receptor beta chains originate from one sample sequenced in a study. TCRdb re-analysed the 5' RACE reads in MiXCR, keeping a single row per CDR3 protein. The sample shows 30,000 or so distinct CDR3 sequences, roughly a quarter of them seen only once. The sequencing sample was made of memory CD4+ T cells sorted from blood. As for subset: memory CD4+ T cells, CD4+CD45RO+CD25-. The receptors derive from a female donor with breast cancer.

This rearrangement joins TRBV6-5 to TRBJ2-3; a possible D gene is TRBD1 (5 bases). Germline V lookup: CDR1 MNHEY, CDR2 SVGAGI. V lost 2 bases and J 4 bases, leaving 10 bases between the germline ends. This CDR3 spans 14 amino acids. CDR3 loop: CASSYTQGADTQYF. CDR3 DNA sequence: TGTGCCAGCAGTTACACACAAGGGGCAGATACGCAGTATTTT.

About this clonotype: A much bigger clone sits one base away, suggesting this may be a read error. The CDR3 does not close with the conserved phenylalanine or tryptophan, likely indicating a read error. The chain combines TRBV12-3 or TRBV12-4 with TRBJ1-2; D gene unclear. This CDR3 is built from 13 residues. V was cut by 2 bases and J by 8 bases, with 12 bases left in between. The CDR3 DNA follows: TGTGCCAGCAGTTTACAGCTGATCTCCGGCTACACCTCC. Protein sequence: CASSLQLISGYTS.

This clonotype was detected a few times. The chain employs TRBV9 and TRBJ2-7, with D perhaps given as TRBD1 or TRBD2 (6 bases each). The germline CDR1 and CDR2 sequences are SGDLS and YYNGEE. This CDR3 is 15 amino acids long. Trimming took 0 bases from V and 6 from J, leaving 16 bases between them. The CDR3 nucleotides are TGTGCCAGCAGCGTAGCTATTGGGGGGCGAAGCGAGCAGTACTTC. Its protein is CASSVAIGGRSEQYF.

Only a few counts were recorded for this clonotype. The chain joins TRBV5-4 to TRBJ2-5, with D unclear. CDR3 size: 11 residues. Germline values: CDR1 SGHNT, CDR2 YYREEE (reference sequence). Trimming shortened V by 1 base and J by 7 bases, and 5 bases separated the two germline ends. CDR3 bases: TGTGCCAGCAGCTTGTACGGGACCCAGTACTTC. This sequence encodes CASSLYGTQYF. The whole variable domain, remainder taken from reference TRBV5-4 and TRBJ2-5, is ETGVTQSPTHLIKTRGQQVTLRCSSQSGHNTVSWYQQALGQGPQFIFQYYREEENGRGNFPPRFSGLQFPNYSSELNVNALELDDSALYLCASSLYGTQYFGPGTRLLVL.

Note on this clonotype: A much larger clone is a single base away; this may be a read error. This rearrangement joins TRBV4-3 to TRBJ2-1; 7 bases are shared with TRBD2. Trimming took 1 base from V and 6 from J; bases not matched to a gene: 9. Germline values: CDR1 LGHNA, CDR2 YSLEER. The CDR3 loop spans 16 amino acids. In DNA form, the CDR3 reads TGCGCCAGCAGCCAAGGCGGGCTAGCGGATTTCAATGAGCAGTTCTTC. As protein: CASSQGGLADFNEQFF.

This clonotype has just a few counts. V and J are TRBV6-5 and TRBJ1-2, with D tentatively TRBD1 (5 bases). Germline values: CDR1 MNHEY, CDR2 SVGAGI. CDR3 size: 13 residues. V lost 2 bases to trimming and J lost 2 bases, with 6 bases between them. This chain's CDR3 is CASSYEGNYGYTF. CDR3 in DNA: TGTGCCAGCAGTTACGAGGGGAACTATGGCTACACCTTC.

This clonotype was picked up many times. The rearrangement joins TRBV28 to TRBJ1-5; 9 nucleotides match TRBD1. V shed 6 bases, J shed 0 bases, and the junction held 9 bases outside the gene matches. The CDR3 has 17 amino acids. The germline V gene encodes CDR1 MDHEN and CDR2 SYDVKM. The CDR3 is CASSLTGGIYSNQPQHF. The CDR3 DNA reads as TGTGCCAGCAGCTTGACAGGGGGTATCTATAGCAATCAGCCCCAGCATTTT.

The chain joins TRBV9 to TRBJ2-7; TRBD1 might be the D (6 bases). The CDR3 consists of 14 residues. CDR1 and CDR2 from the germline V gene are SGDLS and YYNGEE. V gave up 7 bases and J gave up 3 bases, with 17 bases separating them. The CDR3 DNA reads TGTGCCAGCGGGACGGGACACTCTAACTACGAGCAGTACTTC. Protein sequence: CASGTGHSNYEQYF.

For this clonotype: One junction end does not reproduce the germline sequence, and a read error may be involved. The CDR3 protein is CASGFVQGIVQETQYF. The CDR3 DNA is TGTGCCAGCGGCTTTGTCCAAGGGATAGTGCAAGAGACCCAGTACTTC. J is TRBJ2-5 and V is TRBV7-9; no clear D gene. This CDR3 has 16 residues. Germline values: CDR1 SEHNR, CDR2 FQNEAQ (reference sequence).

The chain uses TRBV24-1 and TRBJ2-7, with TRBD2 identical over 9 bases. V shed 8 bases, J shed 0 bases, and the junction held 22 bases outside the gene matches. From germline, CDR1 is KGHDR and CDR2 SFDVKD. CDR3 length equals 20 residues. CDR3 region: CATKAVRASGTENASYEQYF. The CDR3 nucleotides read TGTGCCACCAAGGCAGTCAGGGCTAGCGGGACCGAGAACGCCTCCTACGAGCAGTACTTC.

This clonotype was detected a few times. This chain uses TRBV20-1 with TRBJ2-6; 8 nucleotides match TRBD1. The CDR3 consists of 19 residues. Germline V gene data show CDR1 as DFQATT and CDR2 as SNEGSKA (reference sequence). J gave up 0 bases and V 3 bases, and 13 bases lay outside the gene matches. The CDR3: CSARSRTGLIHSGANVLTF. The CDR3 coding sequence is TGCAGTGCTAGGTCACGGACAGGGCTCATCCACTCTGGGGCCAACGTCCTGACTTTC.

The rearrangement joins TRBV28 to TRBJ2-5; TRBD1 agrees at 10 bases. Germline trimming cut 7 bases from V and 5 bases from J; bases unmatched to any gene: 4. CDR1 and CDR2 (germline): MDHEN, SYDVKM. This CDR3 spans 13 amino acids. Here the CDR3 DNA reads TGTGCCAGCAACGACAGGGGGCGCGAGACCCAGTACTTC. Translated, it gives CASNDRGRETQYF.

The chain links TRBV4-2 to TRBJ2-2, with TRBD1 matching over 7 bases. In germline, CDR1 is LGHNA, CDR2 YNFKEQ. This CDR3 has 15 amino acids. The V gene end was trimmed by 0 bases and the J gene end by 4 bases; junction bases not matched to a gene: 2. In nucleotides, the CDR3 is TGTGCCAGCAGCCAAGAAACAGGGGCCACCGGGGAGCTGTTTTTT. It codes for CASSQETGATGELFF.

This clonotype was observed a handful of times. Here the CDR3 DNA reads TGCGCCAGCAGCTGGGCGGGAGCGGGGGGAGCAGATACGCAGTATTTT. Amino acids: CASSWAGAGGADTQYF. The chain is built from TRBV5-1 and TRBJ2-3, with 9 bases that match TRBD2. Per germline, CDR1 SGHRS and CDR2 YFSETQ. After removal of 3 bases from V and 4 bases from J, the junction contained 9 bases not matched to a gene. The CDR3 has 16 residues.

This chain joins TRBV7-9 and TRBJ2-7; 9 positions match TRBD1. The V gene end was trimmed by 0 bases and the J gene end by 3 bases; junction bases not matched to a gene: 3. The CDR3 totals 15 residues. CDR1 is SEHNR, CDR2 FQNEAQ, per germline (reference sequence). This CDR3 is CASSLATGGFYEQYF. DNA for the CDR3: TGTGCCAGCAGCTTAGCAACAGGGGGCTTCTACGAGCAGTACTTC.

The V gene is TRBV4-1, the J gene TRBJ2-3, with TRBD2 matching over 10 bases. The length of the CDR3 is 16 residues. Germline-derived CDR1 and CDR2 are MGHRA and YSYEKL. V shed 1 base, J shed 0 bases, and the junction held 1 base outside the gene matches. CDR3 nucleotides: TGCGCCAGCAGCCAAGGAGCGGGGGGGAGCACAGATACGCAGTATTTT. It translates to CASSQGAGGSTDTQYF.

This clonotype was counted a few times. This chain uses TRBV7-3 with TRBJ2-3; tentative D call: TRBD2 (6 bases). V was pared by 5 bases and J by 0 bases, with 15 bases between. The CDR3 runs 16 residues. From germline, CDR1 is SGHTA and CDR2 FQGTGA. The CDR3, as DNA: TGTGCCAGCAGCGCACTAAGGAGGGTTAGCACAGATACGCAGTATTTT. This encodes CASSALRRVSTDTQYF.

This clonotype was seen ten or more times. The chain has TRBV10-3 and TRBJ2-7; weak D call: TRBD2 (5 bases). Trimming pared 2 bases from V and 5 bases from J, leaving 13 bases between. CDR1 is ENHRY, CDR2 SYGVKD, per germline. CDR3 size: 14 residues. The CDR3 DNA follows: TGTGCCATCAGTGAGGACCTAGCAACCAACGAGCAGTACTTC. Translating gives CAISEDLATNEQYF.

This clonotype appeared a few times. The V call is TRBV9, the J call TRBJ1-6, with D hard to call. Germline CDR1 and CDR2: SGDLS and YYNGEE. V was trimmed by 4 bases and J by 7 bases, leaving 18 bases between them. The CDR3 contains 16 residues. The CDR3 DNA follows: TGTGCCAGCAGCCTTAACGACGGGGTATGGAATTCACCCCTCCACTTT. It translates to CASSLNDGVWNSPLHF.

The CDR3 here is CASSPLGVYEQYF. The CDR3 DNA sequence: TGCGCCAGCAGCCCCCTCGGAGTCTACGAGCAGTACTTC. This chain links TRBV5-1 with TRBJ2-7, with D hard to call. Between the trimmed V and J ends, which lost 4 bases and 3 bases, there was a span of 11 bases. The CDR3 spans 13 residues. The V gene's germline CDR1 is SGHRS and CDR2 YFSETQ.

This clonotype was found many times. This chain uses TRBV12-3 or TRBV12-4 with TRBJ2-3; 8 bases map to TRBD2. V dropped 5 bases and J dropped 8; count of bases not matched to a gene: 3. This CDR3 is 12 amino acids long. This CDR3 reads CASSELAGTQYF. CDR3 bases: TGTGCCAGCAGTGAGCTAGCGGGTACGCAGTATTTT.

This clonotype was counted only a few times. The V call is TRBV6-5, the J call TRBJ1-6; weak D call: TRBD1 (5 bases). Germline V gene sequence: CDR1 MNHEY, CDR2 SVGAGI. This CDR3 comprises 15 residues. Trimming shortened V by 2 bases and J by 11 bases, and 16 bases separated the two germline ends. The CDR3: CASSYDSDPPTPLHF. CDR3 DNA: TGTGCCAGCAGTTACGACAGTGACCCGCCGACACCCCTCCACTTT.

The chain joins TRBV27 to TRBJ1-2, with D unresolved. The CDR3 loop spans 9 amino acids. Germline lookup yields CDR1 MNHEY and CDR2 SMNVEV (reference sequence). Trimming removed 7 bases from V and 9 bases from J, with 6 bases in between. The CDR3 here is CASICCYTF. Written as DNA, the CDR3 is TGTGCCAGCATTTGTTGCTACACCTTC.

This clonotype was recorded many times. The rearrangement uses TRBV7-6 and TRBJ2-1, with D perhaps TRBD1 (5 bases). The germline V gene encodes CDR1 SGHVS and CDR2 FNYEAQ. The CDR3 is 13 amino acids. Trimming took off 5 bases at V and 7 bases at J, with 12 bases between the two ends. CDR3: CASSNQGYNEQFF. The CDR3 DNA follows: TGTGCCAGCAGCAACCAGGGTTATAATGAGCAGTTCTTC.

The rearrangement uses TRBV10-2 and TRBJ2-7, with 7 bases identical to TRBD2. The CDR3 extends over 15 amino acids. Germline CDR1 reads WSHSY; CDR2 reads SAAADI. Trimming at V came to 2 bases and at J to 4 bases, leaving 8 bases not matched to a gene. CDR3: CASSEMGLRKYEQYF. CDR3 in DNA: TGCGCCAGCAGTGAGATGGGACTACGGAAGTACGAGCAGTACTTC.

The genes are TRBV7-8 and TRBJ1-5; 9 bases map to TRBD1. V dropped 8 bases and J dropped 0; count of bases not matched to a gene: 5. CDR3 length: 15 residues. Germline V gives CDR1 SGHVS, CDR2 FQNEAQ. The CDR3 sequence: CASSGQGNSNQPQHF. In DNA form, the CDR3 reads TGTGCCAGCTCCGGACAGGGGAATAGCAATCAGCCCCAGCATTTT. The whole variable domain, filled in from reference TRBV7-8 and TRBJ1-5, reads GAGVSQSPRYKVAKRGQDVALRCDPISGHVSLFWYQQALGQGPEFLTYFQNEAQLDKSGLPSDRFFAERPEGSVSTLKIQRTQQEDSAVYLCASSGQGNSNQPQHFGDGTRLSIL.

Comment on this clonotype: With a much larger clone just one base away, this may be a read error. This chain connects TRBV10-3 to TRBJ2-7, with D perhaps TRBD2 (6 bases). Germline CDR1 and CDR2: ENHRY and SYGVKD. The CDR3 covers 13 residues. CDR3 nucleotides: TGTGCCGTCAGTGAACTAGCACTCTACGAGCAGTACTTC. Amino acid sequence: CAVSELALYEQYF.

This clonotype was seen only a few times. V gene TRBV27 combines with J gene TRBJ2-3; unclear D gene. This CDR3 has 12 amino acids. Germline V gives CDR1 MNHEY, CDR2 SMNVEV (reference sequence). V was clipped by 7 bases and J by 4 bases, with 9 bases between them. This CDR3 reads CASNSGPDTQYF. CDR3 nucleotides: TGTGCCAGCAATTCCGGGCCAGATACGCAGTATTTT.